Listed below are T cell receptor beta chains from one sample, sequenced in a study of control samples from healthy donors and cancer patients. Libraries were prepared by immunoSEQ multiplex PCR; TCRdb keeps only in-frame clonotypes and omits some of them. This sample has approximately 88,000 clones, with roughly nine tenths found just once. Input material: blood. These receptors originate from a woman under 40 in good health. CDR3s include the opening cysteine and the closing phenylalanine or tryptophan. A D gene is named only where the DNA matches it firmly. A clone size is listed for some rows: how often the clone was seen (once, few, many), or a class if it is expanded.

clone size	D gene	V gene	J gene	CDR3 protein	CDR3 DNA
-	-	TRBV3-1/TRBV3-2	TRBJ2-7	CASSRGLEGEQYF	TGTGCCAGCAGCCGGGGTCTGGAGGGAGAGCAGTACTTC
-	-	TRBV13	TRBJ2-1	CASSLQPPLRSSYNEQFF	TGTGCCAGCAGCTTACAACCCCCATTGCGGAGCTCCTACAATGAGCAGTTCTTC
-	-	TRBV10-1	TRBJ2-1	CASSPVQGRKNEQFF	TGCGCCAGCAGCCCCGTGCAGGGGAGGAAGAATGAGCAGTTCTTC
-	-	TRBV6-5	TRBJ1-1	CASSFKRGAEAFF	TGTGCCAGCAGCTTCAAGCGAGGGGCTGAAGCTTTCTTT
-	TRBD1	TRBV6-5	TRBJ1-1	CASRHTGGTEAFF	TGTGCCAGCAGGCATACAGGGGGCACTGAAGCTTTCTTT
-	-	TRBV6-1	TRBJ1-2	CASSEASYGYTF	TGTGCCAGCAGTGAAGCCAGCTATGGCTACACCTTC
-	-	TRBV9	TRBJ1-6	CASSLTGINSPLHF	TGTGCCAGCAGCCTCACAGGGATCAATTCACCCCTCCACTTT
-	-	TRBV12-3/TRBV12-4	TRBJ1-2	CASSLKGFGYTF	TGTGCCAGCAGTTTAAAGGGTTTTGGCTACACCTTC
-	-	TRBV4-1	TRBJ2-5	CASSQVTGVETQYF	TGCGCCAGCAGCCAAGTCACGGGAGTGGAGACCCAGTACTTC
-	-	TRBV7-6	TRBJ2-2	CASSLLAGVNTGELFF	TGTGCCAGCAGCTTACTCGCCGGAGTTAACACCGGGGAGCTGTTTTTT
-	-	TRBV27	TRBJ1-5	CASSLLTGSRNQPQHF	TGTGCCAGCAGTTTACTTACGGGGTCCAGAAATCAGCCCCAGCATTTT
-	-	TRBV3-1/TRBV3-2	TRBJ1-6	CASSQAGVALSPLHF	TGTGCCAGCAGCCAAGCGGGGGTCGCTTTATCACCCCTCCACTTT
-	-	TRBV11-3	TRBJ1-1	CASSLSANTEAFF	TGTGCCAGCAGCTTATCGGCAAACACTGAAGCTTTCTTT
-	-	TRBV10-1	TRBJ2-5	CASSEADQETQYF	TGCGCCAGCAGTGAGGCTGACCAAGAGACCCAGTACTTC
once	-	TRBV15	TRBJ1-2	CATSRGSNPNYGYTF	TGTGCCACCAGCAGAGGGTCCAATCCTAACTATGGCTACACCTTC
-	-	TRBV6-1	TRBJ1-5	CASSEGPQPQHF	TGTGCCAGCAGTGAGGGGCCACAGCCCCAGCATTTT
-	-	TRBV6-4	TRBJ1-6	CASKENSPLHF	TGTGCCAGCAAGGAGAATTCACCCCTCCACTTT
-	TRBD2	TRBV7-2	TRBJ2-2	CASGAGANTGELFF	TGTGCCAGTGGGGCGGGAGCGAACACCGGGGAGCTGTTTTTT
few	TRBD2	TRBV4-1	TRBJ2-3	CASSYGIAGGGADTQYF	TGCGCCAGCAGCTACGGAATAGCGGGGGGGGGCGCAGATACGCAGTATTTT
-	TRBD1	TRBV7-2	TRBJ2-7	CASREGQVPSYEQYF	TGTGCCAGCCGTGAGGGACAGGTTCCTTCCTACGAGCAGTACTTC
once	TRBD2	TRBV19	TRBJ2-1	CASSTSSGGTYNEQFF	TGTGCCAGTAGCACTTCTAGCGGGGGTACCTACAATGAGCAGTTCTTC
-	-	TRBV9	TRBJ2-2	CASSVAGGTGELFF	TGTGCCAGCAGCGTAGCCGGGGGTACCGGGGAGCTGTTTTTT
-	-	TRBV28	TRBJ2-7	CASSFGNYEQYF	TGTGCCAGCAGTTTCGGCAACTACGAGCAGTACTTC
-	-	TRBV7-2	TRBJ1-5	CASSLDVNQPQHF	TGTGCCAGCAGCTTAGACGTCAATCAGCCCCAGCATTTT
-	TRBD2	TRBV19	TRBJ2-3	CASSRLAGEGADTQYF	TGTGCCAGTAGTCGACTAGCGGGGGAGGGGGCAGATACGCAGTATTTT
-	TRBD1	TRBV29-1	TRBJ1-2	CSVRDRNYGYTF	TGCAGCGTTAGGGACAGGAACTATGGCTACACCTTC
once	-	TRBV18	TRBJ2-2	CASSPLDKNTGELFF	TGTGCCAGCTCACCATTAGACAAGAACACCGGGGAGCTGTTTTTT
-	-	TRBV7-3	TRBJ1-2	CASSPANNYGYTF	TGTGCCAGCAGCCCGGCGAATAACTATGGCTACACCTTC
-	-	TRBV3-1/TRBV3-2	TRBJ1-5	CASSHAGNQPQHF	TGTGCCAGCAGCCATGCGGGCAATCAGCCCCAGCATTTT
-	-	TRBV12-3/TRBV12-4	TRBJ1-1	CASATDVSTFF	TGTGCCAGCGCGACAGACGTCTCGACTTTCTTT
-	-	TRBV3-1/TRBV3-2	TRBJ1-1	CASSQVRGVTEAFF	TGTGCCAGCAGCCAAGTACGGGGAGTAACTGAAGCTTTCTTT
few	-	TRBV27	TRBJ2-3	CASSPDGGLPDTQYF	TGTGCCAGCTCCCCTGATGGGGGGTTGCCAGATACGCAGTATTTT
-	TRBD2	TRBV4-1	TRBJ2-1	CASRSTSGNEQFF	TGCGCCAGCAGGTCGACTAGCGGGAATGAGCAGTTCTTC
-	-	TRBV19	TRBJ1-2	CASSIDAAQGYGYTF	TGTGCCAGTAGTATAGATGCGGCGCAGGGCTATGGCTACACCTTC
-	-	TRBV19	TRBJ1-1	CASSPRPSPDSWNTEAFF	TGTGCCAGTAGTCCCCGGCCCTCCCCGGACAGTTGGAACACTGAAGCTTTCTTT
-	-	TRBV7-7	TRBJ2-7	CASSLGSLGSYEQYF	TGTGCCAGCAGCTTAGGCTCACTGGGCTCCTACGAGCAGTACTTC
-	-	TRBV3-1/TRBV3-2	TRBJ1-6	CASMDSGVRGSPLHF	TGTGCCAGCATGGACTCGGGGGTGAGGGGTTCACCCCTCCACTTT
once	-	TRBV12-3/TRBV12-4	TRBJ2-7	CASDGGSSYEQYF	TGTGCCAGCGACGGGGGTAGCTCCTACGAGCAGTACTTC
-	TRBD1	TRBV10-3	TRBJ2-7	CAISEQGPEQYF	TGTGCCATCAGTGAACAGGGGCCCGAGCAGTACTTC
-	-	TRBV3-1/TRBV3-2	TRBJ2-7	CASSPGYEQYF	TGTGCCAGCAGCCCGGGGTACGAGCAGTACTTC
-	-	TRBV7-3	TRBJ1-1	CASSLDPRGGAFF	TGTGCCAGCAGCTTAGATCCCCGGGGGGGAGCTTTCTTT
-	-	TRBV6-1	TRBJ1-6	CASSERSSYNSPLHF	TGTGCCAGCAGTGAACGGAGCTCCTATAATTCACCCCTCCACTTT
-	-	TRBV27	TRBJ1-1	CASRPDLMNTEAFF	TGTGCCAGCAGGCCAGATCTCATGAACACTGAAGCTTTCTTT
-	-	TRBV18	TRBJ1-5	CASSPSGGQTGQPQHF	TGTGCCAGCTCACCATCTGGCGGTCAGACAGGCCAGCCCCAGCATTTT
-	TRBD1	TRBV7-9	TRBJ2-7	CASSHQAGRGHYEQYF	TGTGCCAGCAGCCACCAGGCGGGCAGGGGGCACTACGAGCAGTACTTC
-	-	TRBV5-1	TRBJ1-1	CASSLNLQGSEAFF	TGCGCCAGCAGCTTGAATCTCCAGGGGAGTGAAGCTTTCTTT
-	-	TRBV10-1	TRBJ1-5	CASSESQGNQPQHF	TGCGCCAGCAGTGAGTCGCAGGGGAATCAGCCCCAGCATTTT
-	TRBD1	TRBV5-1	TRBJ1-1	CASSGQGGNTEAFF	TGCGCCAGCAGCGGGCAGGGGGGGAACACTGAAGCTTTCTTT
-	TRBD1	TRBV19	TRBJ2-6	CASSRKQGSGANVLTF	TGTGCCAGTAGTAGAAAACAGGGGTCTGGGGCCAACGTCCTGACTTTC
-	TRBD2	TRBV29-1	TRBJ2-1	CSPLGLENEQFF	TGCAGCCCGCTCGGACTAGAGAATGAGCAGTTCTTC
-	-	TRBV5-5	TRBJ1-1	CASSFQGTATLEAFF	TGTGCCAGCAGCTTTCAGGGGACCGCGACCCTTGAAGCTTTCTTT
-	-	TRBV20-1	TRBJ2-1	CSARLLLEQFF	TGCAGTGCTAGACTCCTCCTAGAGCAGTTCTTC
-	-	TRBV21-1	TRBJ2-1	CASHPWTGTLARHEQFF	TGTGCCAGCCATCCTTGGACAGGGACACTTGCCCGCCATGAGCAGTTCTTC
once	-	TRBV7-9	TRBJ1-4	CASSLVFVQGKANEKLFF	TGTGCCAGCAGCTTAGTGTTTGTTCAGGGAAAGGCCAATGAAAAACTGTTTTTT
-	-	TRBV11-1	TRBJ1-5	CASSLAQGQPQHF	TGTGCCAGCAGCTTAGCACAGGGACAGCCCCAGCATTTT
-	-	TRBV30	TRBJ2-5	CAWSTSQETQYF	TGTGCCTGGAGTACCAGTCAAGAGACCCAGTACTTC
-	-	TRBV3-1/TRBV3-2	TRBJ2-7	CASSPKQGIRALEQYF	TGTGCCAGCAGCCCAAAGCAGGGCATAAGGGCCCTCGAGCAGTACTTC
-	-	TRBV11-1	TRBJ2-7	CASSAPGQSYEQYF	TGTGCCAGCAGCGCCCCGGGGCAGTCCTACGAGCAGTACTTC
-	-	TRBV28	TRBJ1-5	CASSLSSTQHF	TGTGCCAGCAGTTTGTCCTCTACCCAGCATTTT
-	TRBD1	TRBV28	TRBJ2-3	CASGSTGSTDTQYF	TGTGCCAGCGGGTCGACAGGGTCGACAGATACGCAGTATTTT